The present TCR beta chain was sequenced within a study of T cells in Graves' hyperthyroidism and ophthalmopathy. Amplification yielded TCR beta CDR3 regions, with RNA transcripts as the source. First-round RT-PCR with HTBI primers amplified the TCR CDR3 region. TCRdb re-derived calls from the multiplex PCR reads in MiXCR, one entry per CDR3 protein. The table shows 340,000 or so distinct CDR3 sequences, with roughly 17% occurring only once. This clonotype was detected a few times. Patients having uncontrolled infection, another autoimmune disease, pregnancy or lactation were not included. Diagnostic decisions used clinical symptoms, serum thyroxine and TRAb, thyroid ultrasound and orbital computed tomography. This CDR3 is built from 13 residues. V was pared by 8 bases and J by 8 bases, with 7 bases of the junction left unmatched.

V usage is TRBV12-3 or TRBV12-4 and J usage is TRBJ1-1; 11 nucleotides match TRBD1. This clonotype was obtained from a man aged 30 to 45 with Graves' hyperthyroidism. Sequenced material: blood. The CDR3 reads CASAGQGAVEAFF. The CDR3, as DNA: TGTGCCAGCGCCGGACAGGGGGCGGTCGAAGCTTTCTTT.